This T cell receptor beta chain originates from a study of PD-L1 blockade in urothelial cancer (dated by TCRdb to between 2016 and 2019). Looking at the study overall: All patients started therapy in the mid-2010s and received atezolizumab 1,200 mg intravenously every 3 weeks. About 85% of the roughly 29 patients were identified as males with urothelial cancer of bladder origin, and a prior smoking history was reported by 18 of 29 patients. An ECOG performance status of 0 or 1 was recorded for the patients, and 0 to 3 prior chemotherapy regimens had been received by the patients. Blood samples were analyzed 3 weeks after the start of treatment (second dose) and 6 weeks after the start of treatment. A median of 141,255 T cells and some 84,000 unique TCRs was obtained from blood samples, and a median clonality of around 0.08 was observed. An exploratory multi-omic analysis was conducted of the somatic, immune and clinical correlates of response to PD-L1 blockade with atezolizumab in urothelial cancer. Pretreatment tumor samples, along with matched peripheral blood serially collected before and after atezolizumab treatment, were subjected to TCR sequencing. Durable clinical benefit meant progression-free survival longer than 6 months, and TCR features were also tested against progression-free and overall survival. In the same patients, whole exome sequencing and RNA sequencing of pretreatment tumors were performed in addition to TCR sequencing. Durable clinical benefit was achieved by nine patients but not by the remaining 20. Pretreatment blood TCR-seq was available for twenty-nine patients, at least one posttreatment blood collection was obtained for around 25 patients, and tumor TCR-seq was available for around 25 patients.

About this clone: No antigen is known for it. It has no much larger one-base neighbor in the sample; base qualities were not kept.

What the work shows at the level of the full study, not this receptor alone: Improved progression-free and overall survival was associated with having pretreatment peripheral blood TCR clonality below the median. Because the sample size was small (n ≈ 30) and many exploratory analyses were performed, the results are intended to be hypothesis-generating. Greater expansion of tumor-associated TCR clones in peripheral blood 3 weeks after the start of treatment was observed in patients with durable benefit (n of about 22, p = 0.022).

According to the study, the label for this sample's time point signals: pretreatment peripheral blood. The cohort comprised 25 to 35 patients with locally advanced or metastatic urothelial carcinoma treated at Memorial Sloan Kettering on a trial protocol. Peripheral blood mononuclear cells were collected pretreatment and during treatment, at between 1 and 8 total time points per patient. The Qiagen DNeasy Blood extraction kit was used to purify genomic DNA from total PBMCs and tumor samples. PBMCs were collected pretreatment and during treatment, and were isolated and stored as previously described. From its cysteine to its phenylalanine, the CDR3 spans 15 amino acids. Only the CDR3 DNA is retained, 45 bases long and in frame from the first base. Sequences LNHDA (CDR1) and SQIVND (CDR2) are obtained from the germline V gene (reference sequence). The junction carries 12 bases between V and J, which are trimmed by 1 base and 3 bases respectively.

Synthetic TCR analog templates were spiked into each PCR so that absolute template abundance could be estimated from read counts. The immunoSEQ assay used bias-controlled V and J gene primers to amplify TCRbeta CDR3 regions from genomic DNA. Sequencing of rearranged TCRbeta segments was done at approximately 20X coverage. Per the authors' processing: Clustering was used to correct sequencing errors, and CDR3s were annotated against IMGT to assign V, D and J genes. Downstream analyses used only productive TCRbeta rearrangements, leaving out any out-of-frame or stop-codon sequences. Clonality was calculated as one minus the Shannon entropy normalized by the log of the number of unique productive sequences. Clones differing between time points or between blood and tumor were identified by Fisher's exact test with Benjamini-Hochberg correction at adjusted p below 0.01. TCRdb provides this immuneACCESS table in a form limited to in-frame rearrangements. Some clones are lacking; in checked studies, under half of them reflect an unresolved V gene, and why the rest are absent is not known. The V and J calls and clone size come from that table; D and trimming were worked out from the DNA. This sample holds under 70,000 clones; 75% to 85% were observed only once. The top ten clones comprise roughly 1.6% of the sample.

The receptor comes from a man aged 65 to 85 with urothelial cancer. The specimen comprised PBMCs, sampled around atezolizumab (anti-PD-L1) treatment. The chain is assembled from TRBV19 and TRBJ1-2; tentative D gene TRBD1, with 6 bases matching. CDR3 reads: CASSIAQGDHYGYTF. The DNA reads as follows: TGTGCCAGTAGTATAGCACAGGGCGATCACTATGGCTACACCTTC.